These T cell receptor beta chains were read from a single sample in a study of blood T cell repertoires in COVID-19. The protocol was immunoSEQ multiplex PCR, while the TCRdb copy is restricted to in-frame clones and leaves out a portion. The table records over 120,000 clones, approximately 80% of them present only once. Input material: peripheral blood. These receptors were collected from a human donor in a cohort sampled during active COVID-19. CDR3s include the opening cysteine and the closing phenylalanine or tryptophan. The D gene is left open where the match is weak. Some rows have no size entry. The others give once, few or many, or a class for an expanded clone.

cdr3_nt: TGTGCCAGCAGTTCTACCGGGAGGAACACTGAAGCTTTCTTT
cdr3_aa: CASSSTGRNTEAFF
v_call: TRBV28
d_call: -
j_call: TRBJ1-1
cdr3_length: 14
clone_size: -

cdr3_nt: TGTGCCAGCAGTTACTCTTGGGGCCCCAATGAGCAGTTCTTC
cdr3_aa: CASSYSWGPNEQFF
v_call: TRBV6-5
d_call: -
j_call: TRBJ2-1
cdr3_length: 14
clone_size: -

cdr3_nt: TGCGCCAGCAGCTGGGGGGACAGGGGTAATTCACCCCTCCACTTT
cdr3_aa: CASSWGDRGNSPLHF
v_call: TRBV5-1
d_call: TRBD1
j_call: TRBJ1-6
cdr3_length: 15
clone_size: -

cdr3_nt: TGTGCCAGCCAAATTCGCTCCTCCGGGACTAGCGGAGGGGGAGAGACCCAGTACTTC
cdr3_aa: CASQIRSSGTSGGGETQYF
v_call: TRBV19
d_call: TRBD2
j_call: TRBJ2-5
cdr3_length: 19
clone_size: -

cdr3_nt: TGTGCCTGGAGTCGACTAGCGGGCACCCAAGAGACCCAGTACTTC
cdr3_aa: CAWSRLAGTQETQYF
v_call: TRBV30
d_call: TRBD2
j_call: TRBJ2-5
cdr3_length: 15
clone_size: -

cdr3_nt: TGTGCCAGCAAACAACAGGGATTAGAGACCCAGTACTTC
cdr3_aa: CASKQQGLETQYF
v_call: TRBV12-3/TRBV12-4
d_call: -
j_call: TRBJ2-5
cdr3_length: 13
clone_size: -

cdr3_nt: TGTGCCAGCAGCTTTAGGACAGGTATTTACAATGAGCAGTTCTTC
cdr3_aa: CASSFRTGIYNEQFF
v_call: TRBV5-4
d_call: TRBD1
j_call: TRBJ2-1
cdr3_length: 15
clone_size: -

cdr3_nt: TGTGCCAGCAGTCGGATTCCGGGACAGGGGAACTATGGCTACACCTTC
cdr3_aa: CASSRIPGQGNYGYTF
v_call: TRBV27
d_call: TRBD1
j_call: TRBJ1-2
cdr3_length: 16
clone_size: -

cdr3_nt: TGTGCCAGCAGTTACTCTGGGAGGGGGGCCGGAGATACGCAGTATTTT
cdr3_aa: CASSYSGRGAGDTQYF
v_call: TRBV6-5
d_call: -
j_call: TRBJ2-3
cdr3_length: 16
clone_size: once

cdr3_nt: TGTGCCAGCAGCTTAAGTCCAGACCAAGAGACCCAGTACTTC
cdr3_aa: CASSLSPDQETQYF
v_call: TRBV7-3
d_call: -
j_call: TRBJ2-5
cdr3_length: 14
clone_size: -

cdr3_nt: TGTGCCAGCAGCGTCGAGGAGCACTCACCCCTCCACTTT
cdr3_aa: CASSVEEHSPLHF
v_call: TRBV9
d_call: -
j_call: TRBJ1-6
cdr3_length: 13
clone_size: -

cdr3_nt: TGTGCCAGCAGCAGACAGGTAGACACCGGGGAGCTGTTTTTT
cdr3_aa: CASSRQVDTGELFF
v_call: TRBV13
d_call: -
j_call: TRBJ2-2
cdr3_length: 14
clone_size: -

cdr3_nt: TGTGCCAGCAGTCAAGACGGTAATCAGCCCCAGCATTTT
cdr3_aa: CASSQDGNQPQHF
v_call: TRBV2
d_call: -
j_call: TRBJ1-5
cdr3_length: 13
clone_size: -

cdr3_nt: TGTGCCAGCAGTTGGAATCGGGGATACGAGCAGTACTTC
cdr3_aa: CASSWNRGYEQYF
v_call: TRBV6-5
d_call: -
j_call: TRBJ2-7
cdr3_length: 13
clone_size: -

cdr3_nt: TGCGCCAGCAGCCAAGAACCGGGAGCTAACTATGGCTACACCTTC
cdr3_aa: CASSQEPGANYGYTF
v_call: TRBV4-1
d_call: -
j_call: TRBJ1-2
cdr3_length: 15
clone_size: -

cdr3_nt: TGTGCCATCAGGGGGACAGAGAATCAGCCCCAGCATTTT
cdr3_aa: CAIRGTENQPQHF
v_call: TRBV10-3
d_call: TRBD1
j_call: TRBJ1-5
cdr3_length: 13
clone_size: -

cdr3_nt: TGTGCCTGGATGGACCATTCTCGGCAGGGCTATGGCTACACCTTC
cdr3_aa: CAWMDHSRQGYGYTF
v_call: TRBV30
d_call: -
j_call: TRBJ1-2
cdr3_length: 15
clone_size: once

cdr3_nt: TGTGCCTGGAGTGTTAGCTATAGTCAAGAGACCCAGTACTTC
cdr3_aa: CAWSVSYSQETQYF
v_call: TRBV30
d_call: -
j_call: TRBJ2-5
cdr3_length: 14
clone_size: -

cdr3_nt: TGTGCCAGCAAGGGGGAAACTGAAGCTTTCTTT
cdr3_aa: CASKGETEAFF
v_call: TRBV6-5
d_call: -
j_call: TRBJ1-1
cdr3_length: 11
clone_size: -

cdr3_nt: TGCGCCAGCAGCATTGGGACAGGCCTAAGCACAGATACGCAGTATTTT
cdr3_aa: CASSIGTGLSTDTQYF
v_call: TRBV5-1
d_call: TRBD1
j_call: TRBJ2-3
cdr3_length: 16
clone_size: -

cdr3_nt: TGTGCCATCAGTCCAACAGGGGGTCTTTACGAGCAGTACTTC
cdr3_aa: CAISPTGGLYEQYF
v_call: TRBV10-3
d_call: TRBD1
j_call: TRBJ2-7
cdr3_length: 14
clone_size: -

cdr3_nt: TGTGCCAGCAGCTTGTGGGCAGCCCAAGAGACCCAGTACTTC
cdr3_aa: CASSLWAAQETQYF
v_call: TRBV5-6
d_call: -
j_call: TRBJ2-5
cdr3_length: 14
clone_size: -

cdr3_nt: TGCGCCAGCAGACAGGGAACAGGGGTCGGCACTGAAGCTTTCTTT
cdr3_aa: CASRQGTGVGTEAFF
v_call: TRBV4-1
d_call: TRBD1
j_call: TRBJ1-1
cdr3_length: 15
clone_size: -

cdr3_nt: TGTGCCAGCAGCTTGGACAGCCGCCTAAGCTCTGGAAACACCATATATTTT
cdr3_aa: CASSLDSRLSSGNTIYF
v_call: TRBV5-6
d_call: -
j_call: TRBJ1-3
cdr3_length: 17
clone_size: -

cdr3_nt: TGTGCCAGCAGTGAATACCAGGACAGGGGGAACATTCAGTACTTC
cdr3_aa: CASSEYQDRGNIQYF
v_call: TRBV25-1
d_call: TRBD1
j_call: TRBJ2-4
cdr3_length: 15
clone_size: -

cdr3_nt: TGTGCCAGTAGTGTAAACCTAGCGGGAGGTTCCAATGAGCAGTTCTTC
cdr3_aa: CASSVNLAGGSNEQFF
v_call: TRBV19
d_call: TRBD2
j_call: TRBJ2-1
cdr3_length: 16
clone_size: many

cdr3_nt: TGTGCCAGCAGTGGTCACAGGGACAATCAGCCCCAGCATTTT
cdr3_aa: CASSGHRDNQPQHF
v_call: TRBV2
d_call: -
j_call: TRBJ1-5
cdr3_length: 14
clone_size: -

cdr3_nt: TGTGCCAGCAGAAAAGGTTACGCGGGAGGGAACAATGAGCAGTTCTTC
cdr3_aa: CASRKGYAGGNNEQFF
v_call: TRBV7-8
d_call: TRBD2
j_call: TRBJ2-1
cdr3_length: 16
clone_size: -

cdr3_nt: TGTGCCACTAACAGGGCCTTCTCTGGAAACACCATATATTTT
cdr3_aa: CATNRAFSGNTIYF
v_call: TRBV6-5
d_call: -
j_call: TRBJ1-3
cdr3_length: 14
clone_size: once

cdr3_nt: TGCGCCAGCAGGGGGAGGAGAAGCACAGATACGCAGTATTTT
cdr3_aa: CASRGRRSTDTQYF
v_call: TRBV5-1
d_call: -
j_call: TRBJ2-3
cdr3_length: 14
clone_size: -

cdr3_nt: TGTGCCAGCAGCTTAGACAGGGACTATGGCTACACCTTC
cdr3_aa: CASSLDRDYGYTF
v_call: TRBV5-5
d_call: TRBD1
j_call: TRBJ1-2
cdr3_length: 13
clone_size: -

cdr3_nt: TGCAGTGCCTCGACTGACTATGGCTACACCTTC
cdr3_aa: CSASTDYGYTF
v_call: TRBV20-1
d_call: -
j_call: TRBJ1-2
cdr3_length: 11
clone_size: few

cdr3_nt: TGTGCCAGTAGTACGGGACTAGCGACCCTGTGGCAGTTCTTC
cdr3_aa: CASSTGLATLWQFF
v_call: TRBV19
d_call: TRBD2
j_call: TRBJ2-1
cdr3_length: 14
clone_size: -

cdr3_nt: TGTGCCAGCAGTCGGGTAGGGACTAGCGGGAGTAATGAGCAGTTCTTC
cdr3_aa: CASSRVGTSGSNEQFF
v_call: TRBV25-1
d_call: TRBD2
j_call: TRBJ2-1
cdr3_length: 16
clone_size: -

cdr3_nt: TGCAGCGTTGCGGCTAGCGGGGTTGAGACCCAGTACTTC
cdr3_aa: CSVAASGVETQYF
v_call: TRBV29-1
d_call: TRBD2
j_call: TRBJ2-5
cdr3_length: 13
clone_size: -

cdr3_nt: TGTGCCAGTAACGGAAGGGGAACAGATACGCAGTATTTT
cdr3_aa: CASNGRGTDTQYF
v_call: TRBV19
d_call: -
j_call: TRBJ2-3
cdr3_length: 13
clone_size: -

cdr3_nt: TGTGCCAGCAGCTCTACCGGGACAGCGATCTACGAGCAGTACTTC
cdr3_aa: CASSSTGTAIYEQYF
v_call: TRBV11-2
d_call: TRBD1
j_call: TRBJ2-7
cdr3_length: 15
clone_size: -

cdr3_nt: TGCGCCAGCAGCAGGGGTACCACGGCGAACACTGAAGCTTTCTTT
cdr3_aa: CASSRGTTANTEAFF
v_call: TRBV5-1
d_call: -
j_call: TRBJ1-1
cdr3_length: 15
clone_size: -

cdr3_nt: TGTGCCACCAGCAGAGGGGCCCTGACAGCGAACACTGAAGCTTTCTTT
cdr3_aa: CATSRGALTANTEAFF
v_call: TRBV15
d_call: -
j_call: TRBJ1-1
cdr3_length: 16
clone_size: -

cdr3_nt: TGTGCCAGCAGCGTAGGGGTAGCGGGGATCGAGACCCAGTACTTC
cdr3_aa: CASSVGVAGIETQYF
v_call: TRBV9
d_call: TRBD2
j_call: TRBJ2-5
cdr3_length: 15
clone_size: -

cdr3_nt: TGTGCCAGCTCACCTTTCAGCGACTCTGGAAACACCATATATTTT
cdr3_aa: CASSPFSDSGNTIYF
v_call: TRBV18
d_call: -
j_call: TRBJ1-3
cdr3_length: 15
clone_size: many

cdr3_nt: TGTGCCAGCAGCCTAGGACAGGGGACGAGGGGCTACACCTTC
cdr3_aa: CASSLGQGTRGYTF
v_call: TRBV3-1/TRBV3-2
d_call: TRBD1
j_call: TRBJ1-2
cdr3_length: 14
clone_size: -

cdr3_nt: TGTGCCAGCAGTTACGACTCACGAGGGGGTGGCTACACCTTC
cdr3_aa: CASSYDSRGGGYTF
v_call: TRBV6-5
d_call: -
j_call: TRBJ1-2
cdr3_length: 14
clone_size: -

cdr3_nt: TGTGCCAGCAGTTACTCAACCAGCAGGCTAGCCAAAAACATTCAGTACTTC
cdr3_aa: CASSYSTSRLAKNIQYF
v_call: TRBV6-7
d_call: -
j_call: TRBJ2-4
cdr3_length: 17
clone_size: -

cdr3_nt: TGCGCCAGCAGCGCTTCTCGACAGGGAGAGACCCAGTACTTC
cdr3_aa: CASSASRQGETQYF
v_call: TRBV5-1
d_call: TRBD1
j_call: TRBJ2-5
cdr3_length: 14
clone_size: -

cdr3_nt: TGTGCCAGTAGTATGGGACTAGCGGGGAGCACAGATACGCAGTATTTT
cdr3_aa: CASSMGLAGSTDTQYF
v_call: TRBV19
d_call: TRBD2
j_call: TRBJ2-3
cdr3_length: 16
clone_size: once

cdr3_nt: TGTGCCAGCAGCCAATGGCGGAGCCAAGAGACCCAGTACTTC
cdr3_aa: CASSQWRSQETQYF
v_call: TRBV3-1/TRBV3-2
d_call: -
j_call: TRBJ2-5
cdr3_length: 14
clone_size: -

cdr3_nt: TGTGCCTGGAGTCAGGATATGCGGGATTCACCCCTCCACTTT
cdr3_aa: CAWSQDMRDSPLHF
v_call: TRBV30
d_call: -
j_call: TRBJ1-6
cdr3_length: 14
clone_size: -

cdr3_nt: TGTGCCAGCAGCTTAGGGACAGGGGGAGGTTCACCCCTCCACTTT
cdr3_aa: CASSLGTGGGSPLHF
v_call: TRBV7-2
d_call: TRBD1
j_call: TRBJ1-6
cdr3_length: 15
clone_size: -

cdr3_nt: TGTGCCAGCTCACCATCGGGACAGGGAGTGCAGCCCCAGCATTTT
cdr3_aa: CASSPSGQGVQPQHF
v_call: TRBV18
d_call: TRBD1
j_call: TRBJ1-5
cdr3_length: 15
clone_size: -

cdr3_nt: TGCGCCACCTCCTTAGAGGGACTAACCAAAAACATTCAGTACTTC
cdr3_aa: CATSLEGLTKNIQYF
v_call: TRBV4-1
d_call: TRBD2
j_call: TRBJ2-4
cdr3_length: 15
clone_size: -

cdr3_nt: TGTGCCAGCAGCCCCCTGGCCGGGAGTGGTAATGAGCAGTTCTTC
cdr3_aa: CASSPLAGSGNEQFF
v_call: TRBV6-5
d_call: -
j_call: TRBJ2-1
cdr3_length: 15
clone_size: -

cdr3_nt: TGCAGTGCTAGTCCGGGACACCGTTTTGCTAGCAATCAGCCCCAGCATTTT
cdr3_aa: CSASPGHRFASNQPQHF
v_call: TRBV20-1
d_call: -
j_call: TRBJ1-5
cdr3_length: 17
clone_size: -

cdr3_nt: TGTGCCAGCAGCTTGTCAGGGGGTTATAGCAATCAGCCCCAGCATTTT
cdr3_aa: CASSLSGGYSNQPQHF
v_call: TRBV7-2
d_call: TRBD1
j_call: TRBJ1-5
cdr3_length: 16
clone_size: few